This T cell receptor (beta chain) derives from a study of T cells in Graves' hyperthyroidism and ophthalmopathy. Study findings and constraints: Ophthalmopathy and stable hyperthyroidism were told apart by a 13 V-J model.

TCR beta CDR3 regions were amplified from RNA. TCR CDR3 underwent first-round RT-PCR with the HTBI primer set. TCRdb processed the multiplex PCR reads anew with MiXCR; each CDR3 protein has one entry. The top ten hold under 35% of the sample, which has 270,000 or so distinct CDR3 sequences, approximately 14% seen once. The CDR3 has 11 amino acids. CDR1 is MDHEN and CDR2 is SYDVKM in the germline V gene. Trimming at V came to 10 bases and at J to 12 bases, leaving 9 bases not matched to a gene. This clonotype has just a few counts. Its antigen remains unknown. The receptor was isolated from a woman aged 50 to 65 with Graves' hyperthyroidism that later progressed to Graves' ophthalmopathy. What was sequenced was blood. The chain couples TRBV28 to TRBJ1-2; 9 bases align to TRBD1. CDR3 coding DNA: TGTGCCAACACCTTGGGACAGGGTGACACCTTC. Protein: CANTLGQGDTF.